The source of this TCR beta chain is a study of T cell responses to AZD1222 COVID-19 vaccine. Clones were read by immunoSEQ multiplex PCR, and TCRdb kept only the in-frame ones, dropping some. This sample has fewer than 90,000 clones, with about nine tenths found just once. The germline V gene encodes CDR1 KGHDR and CDR2 SFDVKD. The CDR3 sequence is 18 residues long. The V end lost 3 bases, the J end lost 0 bases, and 17 bases lay between the germline ends. This clone was seen only once. The sequencing used peripheral blood, collected 28 days after the second AZD1222 dose. The rearrangement uses TRBV24-1 and TRBJ2-1; tentative D call: TRBD2 (6 bases). This receptor was identified in an adult who received the AZD1222 COVID-19 vaccine. CDR3 residues: CATSDRASARSSYNEQFF. As DNA, the CDR3 is TGTGCCACCAGTGATAGGGCTAGCGCCAGGAGCTCCTACAATGAGCAGTTCTTC.